One T cell receptor beta chain is described in this entry. The antigen this receptor binds is unknown. No quality values exist for individual bases; no much larger clone is one base distant. The data originate from a study of beta chain features in type 1 diabetes (dated by TCRdb to the late 2010s). Study-level background: Mean age, gender distribution, total cell number and subset yield were not different between patients and healthy donors. Naive and central memory subsets were obtained from all 30 or so donors, but regulatory and stem cell-like memory subsets were isolated from only 8 patients and roughly 8 healthy donors. The study compared the TCRB repertoires of sorted circulating CD4+ T cell subsets in recently diagnosed type 1 diabetes patients with those in matched healthy donors. A total of 107,917,701 sorted cells were examined across all samples, and RNA yield correlated strongly with the number of cells per subset. Findings and caveats that apply to the study as a whole: Because cDNA was sequenced instead of genomic DNA, highly expressing activated cells could be over-represented, though the groups showed no difference in activation or CD3 levels. In all four CD4+ subsets, TCRB CDR3 length was moderately but significantly shorter in type 1 diabetes patients. At VDJ recombination sites, type 1 diabetes patients had fewer insertions and more deleted nucleotides, which implies abnormalities in thymic rearrangement. Naive, central memory and regulatory TCRB repertoires appeared to be more similar among patients than among healthy donors. Because small numbers of individuals were included in the HLA sub-analyses, any influence of HLA type on TCRB rearrangement was left unresolved. PCR may preferentially amplify shorter templates, but because patient and control samples were amplified and corrected together, any resulting skew would affect both groups equally.

From each donor, a single peripheral blood sample of 95 to 150 mL on average was drawn into heparinised tubes. Naive, central memory, regulatory and stem cell-like memory CD4+ T cells were sorted on a BD FACSAria II using a panel including CD45RO, CCR7, CD25, CD127, CD95 and CD27. Purity was above 95% for every sorted population. Right away, PBMCs were isolated by Lymphoprep density gradient centrifugation and were stained directly, with no culture step. So that batch effects would be minimized, each experiment stained and sorted samples in pairs, pairing one healthy donor with one patient. All of the isolated RNA was reverse transcribed with the High Capacity cDNA Reverse Transcription Kit, so expressed TCRB transcripts were sequenced. Deep immunoSEQ sequencing was performed on naive, central memory and regulatory T cell samples, with an average of about 4 million total reads per sample. Sorted cells were lysed in RLT buffer, and RNA was extracted using DNase-treated RNeasy Micro or Mini kits according to cell number. To prevent cross-contamination, every cell subset was processed on its own, while patient and healthy donor samples were processed together. TCRB sequences were amplified from cDNA with the immunoSEQ multiplex PCR, producing 87-bp fragments spanning the CDR3 region. Sequencing of the amplicons was done on the Illumina HiSeq platform. As for the original processing: PCR bias was corrected computationally using synthetic template baselines, and reads within Hamming distance 2 were collapsed, with unmergeable singletons discarded. By aligning reads against IMGT, V, D and J genes, CDR3 length, and insertions or deletions at six rearrangement sites were assigned. Clonotype counts were normalized to sorted cell number within each subset before computing true diversity and Gini coefficients with the tcR R package. The overlap coefficient, calculated on TCRB nucleotide sequences, was used to measure repertoire sharing. Sourced from immuneACCESS, this table was stored by TCRdb with only in-frame sequences that have V and J called. A share of the clones is absent; for the studies checked, an unresolved V gene accounts for under half, and the remainder has no known explanation. The D gene and trimming were derived from the DNA, and the V and J assignments and clone size from that table. This sample gives about 29,000 clones in total; less than 70% of them show up just once. Together, the top ten hold around 1.6% of the sample.

The sample consisted of Tregs from blood. The cell subset or site label, read with the paper, signifies: regulatory CD4+ T cells. The TCR sequence derives from a woman younger than 35 with type 1 diabetes.

The CDR3 protein: CASSRGVDSEQFF. At the DNA level, the sequence is TGTGCCAGCAGCCGTGGGGTCGACAGTGAGCAGTTCTTC. This sequence uses TRBV5-4 and TRBJ2-1, and TRBD1 may be the D gene, going by 5 matching bases. CDR1 SGHNT and CDR2 YYREEE are derived from the germline V gene (reference sequence). Inclusive of the bounding cysteine and phenylalanine, the CDR3 is 13 residues long. Here the CDR3 DNA is all that survives: 39 bases in frame from base 1. V lost 4 bases and J lost 9 bases; the stretch between them is 14 bases long.